This T cell receptor (beta chain) originates from a study of blood T cells in healthy people across ages. Points from the study as a whole: Older age coincided with a roughly linear decline in TCR beta diversity per million T cells. PBMC samples, being unsorted, prevented any conclusive comparison of naive and antigen-experienced cells. Strong correlation existed between TCR beta diversity and naive T cell percentage.

A remark on this clonotype: As yet, its antigen is unknown.

Isolating PBMCs gave at least 6.5 million of these cells per sample. Then a second PCR, running roughly 7 to 11 cycles, was carried out with a sample-barcoded 5' primer and a J-beta primer mix. TCRdb re-called the 5' RACE reads with MiXCR, one entry per CDR3 protein. The table has about 1.6 million distinct CDR3 sequences, 30% to 35% seen once. This receptor was obtained from a woman aged 25 to 39 in good health. The sequencing input was blood.

The CDR3 here is CASSGTSGIKYF. The CDR3 coding sequence is TGTGCCAGCAGTGGTACTAGCGGGATAAAGTACTTC. The genes are TRBV2 and TRBJ2-4; TRBD2 matches at 10 bases. The CDR3 spans 12 residues. V gave up 4 bases and J gave up 14 bases; unmatched junction bases: 5. Germline CDR1 is SNHLY and CDR2 is FYNNEI.